Listed here are 17 T cell receptor beta chains from one sample, sequenced in a study of T cells in women clearing cervical HPV infection. TCRdb keeps only in-frame clones here, not all; method: immunoSEQ multiplex PCR. The repertoire table contains 30,000 to 45,000 clones. Material: blood buffy coat. These receptors were collected from a woman aged 18 to 69 with a cervical HPV16 infection that either progressed to CIN3+ or cleared (not recorded which).

Turning to this clone: The read terminates 3 residues before the CDR3 end, so the remaining end is supplied by the germline J gene. This chain joins TRBV18 and TRBJ1-2, with 11 bases fitting TRBD1. Per the germline V gene, CDR1 is KGHSH and CDR2 is LQKENI. The trim removed 5 bases at V and 7 bases at J, leaving 12 bases unmatched. The CDR3 has 16 amino acids. The CDR3 reads CASSSEQSGQGGGYTF. The sequenced CDR3 bases are TGTGCCAGCTCATCTGAACAATCGGGACAGGGGGGTGGC.

Turning to this clone: The read finishes 3 residues shy of the CDR3 end, and the germline J gene is used to complete it. The chain couples TRBV20-1 to TRBJ2-1, with 11 bases identical to TRBD1. J lost 4 bases, V lost 5 bases, and 7 bases had no gene match. From germline, CDR1 is DFQATT and CDR2 SNEGSKA (reference sequence). The CDR3 runs 15 residues. CDR3 DNA, as far as it was read: TGCAGTGCTCTGAGGGGGACAGGGGGATACAATGAG. It specifies CSALRGTGGYNE. The whole CDR3 region reads CSALRGTGGYNEQFF.

Remarks on this clone: The observed sequence ends 3 residues before the CDR3 terminus, with the missing tail filled in from the germline J gene. The chain uses TRBV20-1 and TRBJ2-7; D is possibly TRBD1 or TRBD2 (5 bases each). Per the germline V gene, CDR1 is DFQATT and CDR2 is SNEGSKA (reference sequence). The CDR3 runs 14 residues. V was cut by 1 base and J by 3 bases, with 13 bases left in between. The CDR3 is CSARADSEGYEQYF. The CDR3 DNA, read in part, is TGCAGTGCTAGAGCCGACAGCGAGGGCTACGAG.

Regarding this clone: Sequencing ends 3 residues short of the CDR3 end; the germline J gene provides the rest. This chain connects TRBV6-2 or TRBV6-3 to TRBJ2-5, with D possibly matching TRBD2 (5 bases). CDR3 size: 12 residues. Germline assignment: CDR1 MNHEY and CDR2 SVGEGT. V dropped 8 bases and J dropped 0 bases, with 7 bases sitting between them. The sequenced CDR3 bases are TGTGCCAGCGAGGACTACCAAGAGACC. It specifies CASEDYQET. In full, the CDR3 is CASEDYQETQYF.

Comments on this clone: The CDR3 end falls 3 residues outside the read, so it is completed with the germline J gene. The chain recombines TRBV20-1 with TRBJ1-6; a weak D match, TRBD1 (5 bases). This CDR3 has 15 amino acids. Trimming cost V 3 bases and J 9 bases, with 18 bases left between them. Germline lookup yields CDR1 DFQATT and CDR2 SNEGSKA (reference sequence). The sequenced CDR3 bases are TGCAGTGCTAGGTTACCAGGGAGTGAGGGTTCACCC. This sequence encodes CSARLPGSEGSP. The whole CDR3 region reads CSARLPGSEGSPLHF.

To note about this clone: Coverage ceases 3 residues before the CDR3 finishes, and the germline J gene fills in the end. J is TRBJ1-4 and V is TRBV4-2; D is uncertain. Trimming stripped 0 bases from V and 2 bases from J, with 7 bases between. The CDR3 is made up of 15 amino acids. Germline V gene sequence: CDR1 LGHNA, CDR2 YNFKEQ. CDR3 sequence: CASSQDRRTNEKLFF. CDR3 DNA, as far as it was read: TGTGCCAGCAGCCAAGATCGGCGGACTAATGAAAAA.

Comment on this clone: The read ends 3 residues early relative to the CDR3; the germline J gene fills the gap. This sequence joins TRBV19 and TRBJ1-1; D is undetermined. Germline V gene data show CDR1 as LNHDA and CDR2 as SQIVND (reference sequence). The CDR3 has 14 amino acids. V lost 7 bases to trimming and J lost 2 bases, with 14 bases between them. The part of the CDR3 DNA that was read is TGTGCCAGTATAGGGCCATCCCCAAACACTGAA. It specifies CASIGPSPNTE. The full-length CDR3 reads as CASIGPSPNTEAFF.

A note on this clone: The CDR3 end is not reached by the read, which stops 3 residues before it; the germline J gene fills it in. The rearrangement uses TRBV7-2 and TRBJ1-5; 9 nucleotides agree with TRBD1. J was trimmed by 5 bases and V by 5 bases; bases with no gene match: 4. The CDR3 has 14 amino acids. CDR1 and CDR2 from the germline V gene are SGHTA and FQGNSA. Incomplete CDR3 DNA: TGTGCCAGCAGCGCTACAGGGGGCCATCAGCCC. It is translated as CASSATGGHQP. The whole CDR3 is CASSATGGHQPQHF.

To note about this clone: The CDR3 end lies 3 residues beyond the end of the read and is filled in from the germline J gene. This chain joins TRBV4-1 and TRBJ2-1, with D possibly matching TRBD1 (5 bases). Germline V gene sequence: CDR1 MGHRA, CDR2 YSYEKL. Trimming removed 0 bases at V and 2 bases at J, with 11 bases between. The CDR3 extends over 16 amino acids. CDR3 sequence: CASSQDPQGAYNEQFF. The CDR3 bases that were read are TGCGCCAGCAGCCAAGATCCCCAGGGCGCCTACAATGAG.

Points on this clone: The read finishes 3 residues shy of the CDR3 end, and the germline J gene is used to complete it. The rearrangement joins TRBV20-1 to TRBJ1-1; 7 nucleotides match TRBD1. The CDR3 contains 13 residues. The germline V gene encodes CDR1 DFQATT and CDR2 SNEGSKA (reference sequence). Trimming cost V 6 bases and J 0 bases; bases outside gene matches: 4. CDR3 sequence: CSAPGQLNTEAFF. The CDR3 bases that were read are TGCAGTGCCCCGGGACAGCTGAACACTGAA.

For this clone: The read halts 3 residues ahead of the CDR3 end, with the missing end drawn from the germline J gene. This sequence joins TRBV12-3 or TRBV12-4 and TRBJ1-4, with D possibly being TRBD1 (6 bases). The V end lost 6 bases, the J end lost 8 bases, and 19 bases lay between the germline ends. The CDR3 runs 15 residues. The CDR3 reads CASRAGDNRGEKLFF. CDR3 DNA (partial): TGTGCCAGCAGGGCTGGGGACAACAGAGGGGAAAAA.

Of note for this clone: The CDR3 extends 3 residues past the end of the read, so its final part is completed from the germline J gene. The V and J genes are TRBV19 and TRBJ2-1; 9 nucleotides line up with TRBD1. Trimming at V came to 3 bases and at J to 3 bases, leaving 12 bases not matched to a gene. Germline CDR1 reads LNHDA; CDR2 reads SQIVND (reference sequence). CDR3 size: 18 residues. The CDR3 DNA, read in part, is TGTGCCAGTAGTATCCCATCCCCACAGGGGGCCTTCTACAATGAG. It translates to CASSIPSPQGAFYNE. The whole CDR3 reads CASSIPSPQGAFYNEQFF.

Comment on this clone: The CDR3 end lies 3 residues beyond the end of the read and is filled in from the germline J gene. Distinct nucleotide sequences in the sample also encode this CDR3. The genes are TRBV20-1 and TRBJ2-1, with a weak D call TRBD2 (7 bases). The CDR3 consists of 13 residues. Trimming removed 5 bases from V and 9 bases from J, with 17 bases in between. Germline CDR1 is DFQATT and CDR2 is SNEGSKA (reference sequence). CDR3 protein: CSAEEGGLPEQFF. The covered CDR3 bases are TGCAGTGCTGAAGAGGGGGGACTACCTGAG.

Of note for this clone: The read terminates 3 residues before the CDR3 end, so the remaining end is supplied by the germline J gene. The rearrangement uses TRBV27 and TRBJ1-5, with D perhaps matching TRBD1 (5 bases). The length of the CDR3 is 14 residues. Germline V lookup: CDR1 MNHEY, CDR2 SMNVEV (reference sequence). V lost 6 bases to trimming and J lost 3 bases, with 12 bases between them. Incomplete CDR3 DNA: TGTGCCAGCAGCCTACACAGGTACAATCAGCCC. Translation: CASSLHRYNQP. Given in full, the CDR3 is CASSLHRYNQPQHF.

As concerns this clone: The read finishes 3 residues shy of the CDR3 end, and the germline J gene is used to complete it. The chain carries TRBV2 and TRBJ2-3; 9 bases match TRBD2. Per the germline V gene, CDR1 is SNHLY and CDR2 is FYNNEI. V shed 2 bases and J 0 bases; nucleotides not matched to a gene: 9. This CDR3 region has 18 residues. CDR3 DNA (partial): TGTGCCAGCAGTGAACGAGGAAGACTAGCGGCCAGCACAGATACG. Translating it yields CASSERGRLAASTDT. The whole CDR3 protein is CASSERGRLAASTDTQYF.

About this clone: The read comes to an end 3 residues before the CDR3 does, leaving the germline J gene to fill in the end. The chain couples TRBV19 to TRBJ1-1; D is unresolved. With 1 base removed from V and 2 bases from J, the gap between germline ends came to 5 bases. The CDR3 spans 13 residues. Germline CDR1 LNHDA, CDR2 SQIVND (reference sequence). CDR3 DNA (partial): TGTGCCAGTAGTATAGTTCTCAACACTGAA. This encodes CASSIVLNTE. Given in full, the CDR3 is CASSIVLNTEAFF.

About this clone itself: Read data end 3 residues before the CDR3 end; the end is taken from the germline J gene. V is TRBV19 and J is TRBJ2-7; no reliable D call. Germline CDR1 LNHDA, CDR2 SQIVND (reference sequence). Trimming pared 0 bases from V and 3 bases from J, leaving 9 bases between. This CDR3 spans 14 amino acids. The CDR3 spells CASSIDFQDYEQYF. The DNA read from the CDR3 is TGTGCCAGTAGTATAGATTTTCAGGACTACGAG.